A selection of T cell receptor beta chains follows, all from one sample in a study of T cell responses to AZD1222 COVID-19 vaccine. Libraries were prepared by immunoSEQ multiplex PCR; TCRdb keeps only in-frame clonotypes and omits some of them. Of fewer than 110,000 clones detected, around 87% appear once; the ten largest clones hold 3.5% to 4.5%. The sample was peripheral blood, taken on day 0 of AZD1222 vaccination. All receptors derive from an adult in good health. Each CDR3 is given with its conserved first and last residue. The D gene is left open where the match is weak. Expanded clones are given a class, and other clones once, few, many or no size at all.

TRBJ1-3 | 14 | . | . | TRBV2 | TGTGCCAGCTGTCCGAGGGTAACAGGAAACACCATATATTTT | CASCPRVTGNTIYF
TRBJ2-1 | 13 | . | TRBD2 | TRBV29-1 | TGCAGCGTTGAGAGCGGGAGGAGGAATGAGCAGTTCTTC | CSVESGRRNEQFF
TRBJ1-2 | 13 | . | TRBD1 | TRBV12-3/TRBV12-4 | TGTGCCAGCAGTTTAGGGGACAGGGCTGGCTACACCTTC | CASSLGDRAGYTF
TRBJ2-7 | 13 | once | . | TRBV11-3 | TGTGCCAGCAGCTTAGACCCTCACCACGAGCAGTACTTC | CASSLDPHHEQYF
TRBJ1-5 | 15 | once | TRBD1 | TRBV5-8 | TGTGCCAGCAGCCAGGGACAGTATAGCAATCAGCCCCAGCATTTT | CASSQGQYSNQPQHF
TRBJ2-3 | 14 | . | . | TRBV5-1 | TGCGCCAGCAGCGGTGGGCTACACACAGATACGCAGTATTTT | CASSGGLHTDTQYF
TRBJ1-4 | 14 | few | . | TRBV5-5 | TGTGCCAGCAGCTTAATAGCAACTAATGAAAAACTGTTTTTT | CASSLIATNEKLFF
TRBJ2-3 | 12 | . | . | TRBV23-1 | TGCGCCAGCTCGGACGATAGGGATACGCAGTATTTT | CASSDDRDTQYF
TRBJ2-3 | 18 | . | TRBD1 | TRBV11-2 | TGTGCCAGCAGCTTAACGGCACAGGGGGCCGTAAAGACAGATACGCAGTATTTT | CASSLTAQGAVKTDTQYF
TRBJ1-3 | 11 | . | . | TRBV4-1 | TGCGCCAGCAGCCCCGGAAACACCATATATTTT | CASSPGNTIYF
TRBJ2-4 | 13 | . | . | TRBV5-5 | TGTGCCAGCAGCCCACCACTAGAGAACATTCAGTACTTC | CASSPPLENIQYF
TRBJ2-3 | 13 | few | TRBD2 | TRBV30 | TGTGCCTGGAGCAAGCGGGGGAGGGATACGCAGTATTTT | CAWSKRGRDTQYF
TRBJ1-2 | 14 | . | TRBD1 | TRBV28 | TGTGCCAGCAGTCATCGTGGGACAGACTATGGCTACACCTTC | CASSHRGTDYGYTF
TRBJ1-2 | 15 | once | . | TRBV15 | TGTGCCACCAGCAGAGAAGCCGCCGCTAACTATGGCTACACCTTC | CATSREAAANYGYTF
TRBJ1-5 | 17 | . | TRBD1 | TRBV2 | TGTGCCAGCAGTGAGGGACAGGGACTAAAGAGGAATCAGCCCCAGCATTTT | CASSEGQGLKRNQPQHF
TRBJ1-1 | 13 | . | TRBD1 | TRBV5-1 | TGCGCCAGCAGGGACAGGGGAGACACTGAAGCTTTCTTT | CASRDRGDTEAFF
TRBJ1-6 | 16 | . | . | TRBV4-2 | TGTGCCAGCAGCCAAGATTCGGGACGGCAGAATTCACCCCTCCACTTT | CASSQDSGRQNSPLHF
TRBJ2-2 | 15 | . | TRBD2 | TRBV6-2/TRBV6-3 | TGTGCCAGCAGTTATGTGGGACTAGCGGCCGGGGAGCTGTTTTTT | CASSYVGLAAGELFF
TRBJ1-1 | 14 | . | . | TRBV30 | TGTGCCTGGAGTATCGGGGTAATGAACACTGAAGCTTTCTTT | CAWSIGVMNTEAFF
TRBJ1-2 | 14 | . | TRBD1 | TRBV30 | TGTGCCTGGAGTGTTCAGGGGGCTAGGTCTGGCTACACCTTC | CAWSVQGARSGYTF
TRBJ2-1 | 15 | . | . | TRBV3-1/TRBV3-2 | TGTGCCAGCAGCCAGACAAATCCTGCCTACAATGAGCAGTTCTTC | CASSQTNPAYNEQFF
TRBJ1-5 | 15 | . | . | TRBV28 | TGTGCCAGCAGGCAGACAGGCCCTTACGGTCAGCCCCAGCATTTT | CASRQTGPYGQPQHF
TRBJ1-6 | 16 | . | TRBD1 | TRBV18 | TGTGCCAGCTCACCGCAAGAGACAGGGGGCGATTCACCCCTCCACTTT | CASSPQETGGDSPLHF
TRBJ2-3 | 16 | . | TRBD2 | TRBV7-2 | TGTGCCAGCAGCTTAGTAGGGGCGGGAGGGCCAGATACGCAGTATTTT | CASSLVGAGGPDTQYF
TRBJ1-4 | 17 | . | . | TRBV4-3 | TGCGCCAGCAGCCAAGATAGCCAAGACAGAATAAGGGAAAAACTGTTTTTT | CASSQDSQDRIREKLFF
TRBJ1-2 | 13 | . | . | TRBV6-2/TRBV6-3 | TGTGCCAGCAGTTATAGACCTAACTATGGCTACACCTTC | CASSYRPNYGYTF
TRBJ1-2 | 16 | few | TRBD1 | TRBV4-2 | TGTGCCAGCAGCCAATCAACAGGACAGGGGAATTATGGCTACACCTTC | CASSQSTGQGNYGYTF
TRBJ1-1 | 15 | . | TRBD1 | TRBV19 | TGTGCCAGTAGTGAGACAGGGGTTGCGAACACTGAAGCTTTCTTT | CASSETGVANTEAFF
TRBJ2-7 | 12 | . | . | TRBV2 | TGTGCCAGCGGGCTATCGACCTACGAGCAGTACTTC | CASGLSTYEQYF
TRBJ2-7 | 13 | few | . | TRBV10-2 | TGCGCCACCTTCCGGGACTCCCTCGGCGAGCAGTACTTC | CATFRDSLGEQYF
TRBJ2-3 | 16 | . | . | TRBV30 | TGTGCCTGGAGTGTTGGCGCGGGGGCGCGGGGAGATACGCAGTATTTT | CAWSVGAGARGDTQYF
TRBJ1-2 | 13 | . | . | TRBV7-9 | TGTGCCAGCACCGGACTGAGTAACTATGGCTACACCTTC | CASTGLSNYGYTF
TRBJ2-1 | 13 | few | . | TRBV18 | TGTGCCAGCTCACCATGGCGGGTTGGAGAGCAGTTCTTC | CASSPWRVGEQFF
TRBJ2-2 | 15 | . | TRBD2 | TRBV5-1 | TGCGCCAGCAGCTTGTTTACTAGCGGGACCGGGGAGCTGTTTTTT | CASSLFTSGTGELFF
TRBJ2-2 | 14 | . | . | TRBV27 | TGTGCCAGCAGTCCCCGTTCCGGGGCCGGGGAGCTGTTTTTT | CASSPRSGAGELFF
TRBJ2-1 | 15 | . | . | TRBV6-5 | TGTGCCAGCAGCCCAGAGGGCCTCTCCTACAATGAGCAGTTCTTC | CASSPEGLSYNEQFF
TRBJ1-1 | 14 | . | . | TRBV7-6 | TGTGCCAGCAGCTTAGAAGACAGGTATGGTAAAGCTTTCTTT | CASSLEDRYGKAFF
TRBJ2-1 | 15 | . | . | TRBV7-8 | TGTGCCAGCAGTCCAGCGGTGAGCTCCTACAATGAGCAGTTCTTC | CASSPAVSSYNEQFF
TRBJ2-5 | 14 | . | . | TRBV5-1 | TGCGCCAGCAATGGGGGAGATCAGAAAGAGACCCAGTACTTC | CASNGGDQKETQYF
TRBJ2-7 | 13 | once | . | TRBV7-9 | TGTGCCAGCAGCCCGGGCCCATCCTACGAGCAGTACTTC | CASSPGPSYEQYF